This T cell receptor (beta chain) emerged from a study of CD8 T cells in ankylosing spondylitis. Whole-study results and caveats: Reportedly, disease-linked clones are significantly enriched in ankylosing spondylitis patients' matched synovial fluid. A TCR beta motif made of eight highly homologous variants seemed typical of ankylosing spondylitis blood. Disease-linked clones proved CD8+ and comparatively uncommon in peripheral blood. In the blood and synovial fluid of reactive arthritis, some motif variants had been previously reported.

In regard to this clonotype: Its specificity is unknown.

Germline CDR1 reads LGHNA; CDR2 reads YSLEER. This CDR3 has 19 residues. The trim removed 0 bases at V and 0 bases at J, leaving 12 bases unmatched. In making TCR beta libraries, quantitative 5'-RACE with molecular barcodes was used. One entry per CDR3 protein results from TCRdb running MiXCR on the 5' RACE reads. Among more than 400,000 distinct CDR3 sequences listed, approximately 5% were seen once. This chain uses TRBV4-3 with TRBJ2-3; 7 bases fit TRBD2. The receptor comes from a male donor with ankylosing spondylitis. Sequencing used blood, either unsorted or a sorted T cell fraction (not recorded which). The CDR3 loop is CASSQDSASGSLSTDTQYF. CDR3 coding DNA: TGCGCCAGCAGCCAAGATAGCGCTAGCGGCAGTCTGAGCACAGATACGCAGTATTTT.